The rows below give T cell receptor beta chains drawn from one sample of a study of immune evolution from preneoplasia to lung adenocarcinoma. Sequencing was performed with immunoSEQ multiplex PCR; in TCRdb, only in-frame clones are kept and a portion is missing. This table has fewer than 50,000 clones, under 80% appearing once. The sequencing input was FFPE invasive lung adenocarcinoma tissue. These receptors were collected from a person in their sixties or seventies with lung adenocarcinoma. Each CDR3 is given with its conserved first and last residue. Each record gives: V gene, J gene, clone size, D gene, CDR3 DNA, CDR3 protein. A D gene is named only where the DNA matches it firmly. Size is stated for part of the rows, as once, few or many counts, or as a class when the clone is expanded.

V: TRBV14; J: TRBJ2-5; size: NA; D: NA; DNA: TGTGCCAGCAGCCTTAGAGGACAGTGGCAAGAGACCCAGTACTTC; CDR3: CASSLRGQWQETQYF
V: TRBV27; J: TRBJ2-2; size: NA; D: NA; DNA: TGTGCCAGCAGTTTAGGGGGAGGGGAGCTGTTTTTT; CDR3: CASSLGGGELFF
V: TRBV18; J: TRBJ2-1; size: NA; D: TRBD2; DNA: TGTGCCAGCTCACCACGACTAGCGGGAGGGCCCGGAGGGTACAATGAGCAGTTCTTC; CDR3: CASSPRLAGGPGGYNEQFF
V: TRBV15; J: TRBJ2-7; size: once; D: NA; DNA: TGTGCCACCAGCTTCTCTACTAGGAGCTCCTACGAGCAGTACTTC; CDR3: CATSFSTRSSYEQYF
V: TRBV18; J: TRBJ1-1; size: NA; D: TRBD1; DNA: TGTGCCAGCTCACCCCGGGGGACAGGTTCGAACACTGAAGCTTTCTTT; CDR3: CASSPRGTGSNTEAFF
V: TRBV2; J: TRBJ2-2; size: few; D: NA; DNA: TGTGCCAGCAGTGAAGCGGGGACCCCGAACACCGGGGAGCTGTTTTTT; CDR3: CASSEAGTPNTGELFF
V: TRBV6-5; J: TRBJ2-2; size: NA; D: NA; DNA: TGTGCCAGCAGGACCGGACTCACCGGGGAGCTGTTTTTT; CDR3: CASRTGLTGELFF
V: TRBV28; J: TRBJ2-5; size: once; D: NA; DNA: TGTGCCAGCAGTCTCTCTACGGGCGGCGGACAACAAGAGACCCAGTACTTC; CDR3: CASSLSTGGGQQETQYF
V: TRBV2; J: TRBJ2-5; size: few; D: NA; DNA: TGTGCCAGCAGCCAAGAGACCCAGTACTTC; CDR3: CASSQETQYF
V: TRBV28; J: TRBJ1-2; size: NA; D: NA; DNA: TGTGCCAGCAGTTTTCTGGGATGGAATGGCTACACCTTC; CDR3: CASSFLGWNGYTF
V: TRBV18; J: TRBJ1-2; size: NA; D: NA; DNA: TGTGCCAGCTCACCGGCCCCTTCAGTCGACTATGGCTACACCTTC; CDR3: CASSPAPSVDYGYTF
V: TRBV29-1; J: TRBJ1-1; size: NA; D: NA; DNA: TGCAGCTTCGGACTGGCGAACACTGAAGTTTTCTTT; CDR3: CSFGLANTEVFF
V: TRBV5-1; J: TRBJ1-1; size: NA; D: TRBD1; DNA: TGCGCCAGCAGCTTCCGGGACAGCTCAACGGGCACTGAAGCTTTCTTT; CDR3: CASSFRDSSTGTEAFF
V: TRBV4-1; J: TRBJ2-2; size: NA; D: NA; DNA: TGCGCCAGCAGCTGGCCTAGTCGTCAGGGGAACACCGGGGAGCTGTTTTTT; CDR3: CASSWPSRQGNTGELFF
V: TRBV5-1; J: TRBJ2-2; size: NA; D: NA; DNA: TGCGCCAGCAGCATCCAGACAGGCAACACCGGGGAGCTGTTTTTT; CDR3: CASSIQTGNTGELFF
V: TRBV30; J: TRBJ2-7; size: NA; D: TRBD1; DNA: TGTGCCTGGAGTGTTAGGGGGCCTTTTGGCGAGCAGTACTTC; CDR3: CAWSVRGPFGEQYF
V: TRBV4-1; J: TRBJ1-2; size: NA; D: NA; DNA: TGCGCCAGCAGCCAAGTGCTAAGGGGAGGAATCTATGGCTACACCTTC; CDR3: CASSQVLRGGIYGYTF
V: TRBV12-5; J: TRBJ2-1; size: NA; D: TRBD2; DNA: TGTGCTAGTGGTCGCATTACCGGGACTAGCGGGAGATACAATGAGCAGTTCTTC; CDR3: CASGRITGTSGRYNEQFF
V: TRBV2; J: TRBJ2-3; size: NA; D: NA; DNA: TGTGCCAGCAGTGAGGTTCTATACACAGATACGCAGTATTTT; CDR3: CASSEVLYTDTQYF
V: TRBV30; J: TRBJ1-1; size: NA; D: TRBD1; DNA: TGTGCCTGGAAGGGACAGCCGAACACTGAAGCTTTCTTT; CDR3: CAWKGQPNTEAFF
V: TRBV5-5; J: TRBJ2-3; size: NA; D: TRBD1; DNA: TGTGCCAGCAGCTTTAGGGGGCTATTGGTGGATACGCAGTATTTT; CDR3: CASSFRGLLVDTQYF
V: TRBV5-1; J: TRBJ2-4; size: NA; D: NA; DNA: TGCGCCAGCAGCTTGGCGGCCAGCAAAGACATTCAGTACTTC; CDR3: CASSLAASKDIQYF
V: TRBV5-6; J: TRBJ2-7; size: NA; D: NA; DNA: TGTGCCAGCAGCTTGAATAAGGGAGCCGACTACGAGCAGTACTTC; CDR3: CASSLNKGADYEQYF
V: TRBV6-6; J: TRBJ1-2; size: NA; D: TRBD1; DNA: TGTGCCAGCAGCTGGGACAGCTATGGCTACACCTTC; CDR3: CASSWDSYGYTF
V: TRBV10-3; J: TRBJ2-7; size: once; D: NA; DNA: TGTGCCGTCGGACAGACTTCCTACGAGCAGTACTTC; CDR3: CAVGQTSYEQYF
V: TRBV27; J: TRBJ2-6; size: NA; D: NA; DNA: TGTGCCAGTAGATGGGGCGCTGGGGCCAACGTCCTGACTTTC; CDR3: CASRWGAGANVLTF
V: TRBV4-1; J: TRBJ1-1; size: NA; D: NA; DNA: TGCGCCAGCAGGGGGGGGAGGGTCGGGGACACTGAAGCTTTCTTT; CDR3: CASRGGRVGDTEAFF
V: TRBV6-1; J: TRBJ1-1; size: NA; D: NA; DNA: TGTGCCAGCCAGCAGGGTTACACTGAAGCTTTCTTT; CDR3: CASQQGYTEAFF
V: TRBV7-9; J: TRBJ2-7; size: NA; D: NA; DNA: TGTGCCAGCAGCTCCCCGGTTGGGCGGGGCGAGCAGTACTTC; CDR3: CASSSPVGRGEQYF
V: TRBV19; J: TRBJ2-1; size: NA; D: NA; DNA: TGTGCCAGTAGTTCCCTACGGCCTAGCGAAAACAATGAGCAGTTCTTC; CDR3: CASSSLRPSENNEQFF
V: TRBV10-1; J: TRBJ2-7; size: NA; D: TRBD2; DNA: TGCGCCAGCGTCGGGTTAGCGGGAGGGCCCGGCTACGAGCAGTACTTC; CDR3: CASVGLAGGPGYEQYF
V: TRBV28; J: TRBJ1-1; size: NA; D: NA; DNA: TGTGCCAGCAGTTTACAAGGAACTGAAGCTTTCTTT; CDR3: CASSLQGTEAFF
V: TRBV5-1; J: TRBJ2-7; size: few; D: TRBD2; DNA: TGCGCCAGCGGGACGGGGGGTCCAGCCTACGAGCAGTACTTC; CDR3: CASGTGGPAYEQYF
V: TRBV29-1; J: TRBJ2-2; size: NA; D: TRBD1; DNA: TGCAGCGCTAGGGACAGGTTCAACACCGGGGAGCTGTTTTTT; CDR3: CSARDRFNTGELFF
V: TRBV5-4; J: TRBJ2-2; size: NA; D: NA; DNA: TGTGCCAGCAGCGCAGACCTTTCGAGCGGGGAGCTGTTTTTT; CDR3: CASSADLSSGELFF
V: TRBV4-2; J: TRBJ1-2; size: medium-sized; D: NA; DNA: TGTGCCAGCAGCCCGGAAGCTGGGGGCTATGGCTACACCTTC; CDR3: CASSPEAGGYGYTF
V: TRBV2; J: TRBJ2-3; size: NA; D: NA; DNA: TGTGCCAGCGACTATACACGCACAGATACGCAGTATTTT; CDR3: CASDYTRTDTQYF
V: TRBV4-2; J: TRBJ1-4; size: NA; D: NA; DNA: TGTGCCAGCAGTCCAGATGTCTATGAAAAACTGTTTTTT; CDR3: CASSPDVYEKLFF
V: TRBV28; J: TRBJ2-6; size: NA; D: NA; DNA: TGTGCCAGCAGTTTACCTGGGGCCAACGTCCTGACTTTC; CDR3: CASSLPGANVLTF
V: TRBV21-1; J: TRBJ2-3; size: NA; D: NA; DNA: TGTGCCAGCAGCAAAGGCAGGGGAGCCGCAGATACGCAGTATTTT; CDR3: CASSKGRGAADTQYF
V: TRBV19; J: TRBJ2-1; size: NA; D: NA; DNA: TGTGCCAGTAGTATGGTCCTGGGGTCTGGTGGGCAGTTCTTC; CDR3: CASSMVLGSGGQFF
V: TRBV29-1; J: TRBJ2-7; size: NA; D: TRBD2; DNA: TGCAGCGTTGAAGGCAGCGGGAGTATCGAGCAGTACTTC; CDR3: CSVEGSGSIEQYF
V: TRBV7-2; J: TRBJ1-2; size: few; D: NA; DNA: TGTGCCAGCAGCTCGAGGGCCTATGGCTACACCTTC; CDR3: CASSSRAYGYTF
V: TRBV6-1; J: TRBJ2-5; size: NA; D: NA; DNA: TGTGCCAGCAGCCCAAAGTACCAAGAGACCCAGTACTTC; CDR3: CASSPKYQETQYF
V: TRBV19; J: TRBJ1-2; size: NA; D: NA; DNA: TGTGCCAGTAGTAGGGACAATGGGGACTATGGCTACACCTTC; CDR3: CASSRDNGDYGYTF
V: TRBV18; J: TRBJ2-7; size: NA; D: TRBD1; DNA: TGTGCCAGCTCACGGGCGGGACAGGGAGTAGAGCAGTACTTC; CDR3: CASSRAGQGVEQYF
V: TRBV4-2; J: TRBJ2-7; size: NA; D: TRBD2; DNA: TGTGCCAGCAGCCAAGTTCACGGGAGGGCCTGGGAGCAGTACTTC; CDR3: CASSQVHGRAWEQYF
V: TRBV6-5; J: TRBJ2-7; size: NA; D: NA; DNA: TGTGCCAGCAGTTTAGGACACTCGAGCTCCTACGAGCAGTACTTC; CDR3: CASSLGHSSSYEQYF
V: TRBV18; J: TRBJ2-7; size: NA; D: NA; DNA: TGTGCCAGCTCACCGAAGACCGGATACGAGCAGTACTTC; CDR3: CASSPKTGYEQYF
V: TRBV7-2; J: TRBJ2-7; size: NA; D: NA; DNA: TGTGCCAGCAGCAGACAGGCCTCCTACGAGCAGTACTTC; CDR3: CASSRQASYEQYF
V: TRBV19; J: TRBJ2-7; size: NA; D: NA; DNA: TGTGCCAGTAGTATGGGCGGGACTTCCTACGAGCAGTACTTC; CDR3: CASSMGGTSYEQYF
V: TRBV5-1; J: TRBJ2-5; size: few; D: NA; DNA: TGCGCCAGCAGCTTGGATACCGGGAGTAGAGAGACCCAGTACTTC; CDR3: CASSLDTGSRETQYF
V: TRBV5-1; J: TRBJ1-1; size: NA; D: NA; DNA: TGCGCCAGCAGCTTGATAGACATGAACACTGAAGCTTTCTTT; CDR3: CASSLIDMNTEAFF
V: TRBV9; J: TRBJ2-6; size: NA; D: NA; DNA: TGTGCCAGCAGCGTAGTACCCGGGGGAAGCTCTGGGGCCAACGTCCTGACTTTC; CDR3: CASSVVPGGSSGANVLTF
V: TRBV14; J: TRBJ2-7; size: NA; D: TRBD1; DNA: TGTGCCAGCAGCCCCCGGACAGGGGCCTACGAGCAGTACTTC; CDR3: CASSPRTGAYEQYF